This TCR beta chain was captured in a study of shared clonotypes between healthy human individuals. The protocol was immunoSEQ multiplex PCR, while the TCRdb copy is restricted to in-frame clones and leaves out a portion. This sample carries 1,500,000 or so clones, about 96% of them seen once, and the ten largest clones take over 1%. General study results and limits: Genetic and exposure-history diversity was limited by the small donor number.

Concerning this clone itself: Its target is unknown.

The CDR3 covers 17 residues. V lost 5 bases and J lost 5; bases outside the gene matches: 15. The germline V gene has CDR1 SGHTA and CDR2 FQGTGA. This TCR was sampled from a young man in good health. V usage is TRBV7-3 and J usage is TRBJ2-7; 10 bases agree with TRBD2. Sequenced sample: naive CD4+ T cells sorted from blood. Subset denoted: CD45RA+ positively selected. The chain's CDR3 is CASSKRTSGLSVHEQYF. The CDR3 nucleotides read TGTGCCAGCAGCAAGAGGACTAGCGGTCTCTCGGTCCACGAGCAGTACTTC.